This section outlines one TCR beta chain sequence together with its context. Antigen: not known. Both TCR beta VDJ combination and CDR3 sequence profiling were carried out. Genomic DNA was the template for this profiling. TCRdb analysed the reads with MiXCR anew, one entry per CDR3 protein. This sample has about 220,000 distinct CDR3 sequences, with 30% to 40% found just once. The entry originates in a study of CD8+CD57+ T cells in acquired aplastic anemia. The germline CDR1 and CDR2 sequences are LGHDT and YNNKEL (reference sequence). The CDR3 runs 14 residues. Trimming left V 1 base short and J 3 bases short, with 7 bases between. Study-level findings and limits: Both patients and controls carried the same twenty-nine CD8+ CDR3 sequences.

The receptor was isolated from a human donor in good health, serving as a control. V and J are TRBV3-1 and TRBJ1-5; D uncertain. Sequencing used sorted CD4+, CD8+, or CD8+CD57+ T cells (not recorded which) from PBMCs. CDR3 DNA: TGTGCCAGCAGCCAAGGTCTGAACAATCAGCCCCAGCATTTT. Amino acids: CASSQGLNNQPQHF.